This T cell receptor (beta chain) stems from a study of blood T cell repertoires in COVID-19. About the study: There were acute and convalescent COVID-19 samples, and they came from the United States, Italy and Spain. PBMCs, B-cell-depleted T cells, or T cells provided the cDNA or gDNA that made up the material.

The authors' processing: Cell counts per sample came from amplifying reference gene primers. Sequencing used immunoSEQ multiplex PCR; TCRdb keeps in-frame clones, though not all of them. That table supplies the V and J calls and clone size; D and trimming were determined from the DNA. The data show about half a million clones, with around 85% seen just once and roughly 3.2% held by the top ten. The sequence came from a human donor in a cohort sampled during active COVID-19. Sequences were obtained from peripheral blood.

As DNA, the CDR3 is TGTGCCATCAGTGCATCGGGACAGGGGAAGAACACTGAAGCTTTCTTT. It is translated as CAISASGQGKNTEAFF. This chain joins TRBV10-3 and TRBJ1-1, with 10 bases aligning to TRBD1. The ends lost 4 bases at V and 1 base at J; junction bases unmatched: 6. This CDR3 has 16 residues. Germline values: CDR1 ENHRY, CDR2 SYGVKD.